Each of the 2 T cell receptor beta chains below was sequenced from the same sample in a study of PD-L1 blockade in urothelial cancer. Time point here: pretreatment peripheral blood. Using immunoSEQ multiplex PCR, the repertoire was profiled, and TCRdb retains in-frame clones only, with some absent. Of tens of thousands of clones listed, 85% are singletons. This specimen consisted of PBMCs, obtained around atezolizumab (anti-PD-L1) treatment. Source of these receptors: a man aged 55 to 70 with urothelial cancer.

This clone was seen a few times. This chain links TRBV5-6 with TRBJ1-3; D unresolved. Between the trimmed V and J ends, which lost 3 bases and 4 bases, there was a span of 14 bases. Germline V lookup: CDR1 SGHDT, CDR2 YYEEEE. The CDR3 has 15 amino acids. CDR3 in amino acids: CASSSWRLSGNTIYF. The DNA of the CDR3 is TGTGCCAGCAGCTCGTGGAGGCTCTCCGGAAACACCATATATTTT.

CDR3 DNA: TGTGCCAGCAGCTTGGACAGGGCCCATGAGCAGTTCTTC. Translation: CASSLDRAHEQFF. The chain is built from TRBV11-1 and TRBJ2-1, with 8 bases aligning to TRBD1. Losses at the gene ends were 3 bases for V and 8 bases for J; bases not matched to a gene: 3. CDR1 SGHAT and CDR2 FQDESV come from the germline V gene (reference sequence). This CDR3 is built from 13 residues.